The 6 T cell receptor beta chains below come from one sample, sequenced in a study of T cell changes during pregnancy in multiple sclerosis. Assay used: immunoSEQ multiplex PCR; TCRdb lists only in-frame clones, some missing. This table holds around 71,000 clones, more than 80% found once. Source: peripheral blood, taken in the third trimester of pregnancy. The receptors originated from a female donor with multiple sclerosis, enrolled in a pregnancy study.

V is TRBV5-1 and J is TRBJ2-7, with 7 bases fitting TRBD1. Germline V CDR1 and CDR2: SGHRS, YFSETQ. The V gene end was trimmed by 4 bases and the J gene end by 3 bases; junction bases not matched to a gene: 25. The CDR3 sequence is 20 residues long. CDR3 in amino acids: CASSGPFPIGTVKGIYEQYF. The CDR3 DNA reads TGCGCCAGCAGCGGCCCTTTCCCGATAGGGACAGTCAAGGGGATCTACGAGCAGTACTTC.

The chain carries TRBV7-2 and TRBJ2-1; 12 bases are a match to TRBD2. The length of the CDR3 is 15 residues. After removal of 6 bases from V and 6 bases from J, the junction contained 6 bases not matched to a gene. Germline CDR1 and CDR2: SGHTA and FQGNSA. DNA for the CDR3: TGTGCCAGCAGTCTAGGACTAGCGGGATTCAATGAGCAGTTCTTC. Amino acids: CASSLGLAGFNEQFF.

J is TRBJ2-5 and V is TRBV4-3, with D perhaps matching TRBD2 (5 bases). The CDR3 extends over 16 amino acids. V shed 1 base and J shed 5 bases, with 17 bases lying between them. Germline loops: CDR1 LGHNA, CDR2 YSLEER. The CDR3: CASSQVFERVGETQYF. The DNA of the CDR3 is TGCGCCAGCAGCCAAGTCTTCGAGAGGGTGGGTGAGACCCAGTACTTC.

The CDR3, as DNA: TGTGCCATCAGTATTTCCCTCACCGGGACAGGGCCCACTGAAGCTTTCTTT. Protein: CAISISLTGTGPTEAFF. The chain is built from TRBV10-3 and TRBJ1-1; 9 bases fit TRBD1. Losses at the gene ends were 5 bases for V and 4 bases for J; bases not matched to a gene: 14. The germline CDR1 and CDR2 sequences are ENHRY and SYGVKD. There are 17 residues in the CDR3.

This clone was counted between two and nine times. CDR3 sequence (DNA): TGTGCTAGTGGTTTGGTCCCCACGGTCTCCGGCTACACCTTC. Translating gives CASGLVPTVSGYTF. The chain has TRBV12-5 and TRBJ1-2, with D hard to call. The CDR3 length is 14 residues. Trimming stripped 0 bases from V and 8 bases from J, with 13 bases between. Germline-derived CDR1 and CDR2 are LGHNT and FRNRAP.

This rearrangement joins TRBV10-2 to TRBJ2-7; possible D gene TRBD2, 6 bases. This CDR3 is built from 16 residues. V was shortened by 3 bases and J by 7 bases, with 22 bases between the two germline ends. Germline assignment: CDR1 WSHSY and CDR2 SAAADI. The DNA for the CDR3 is TGCGCCAGCAGTGATCCCGGGACGGCGGGATCCTTTGAGCAGTACTTC. Translating it yields CASSDPGTAGSFEQYF.